The sample holds many counts of the clone carrying this TCR beta chain. What it binds is unknown. The record originates from a study of human T cells and chemical hapten exposure. Across the study: The patients, most of them female, presented with alopecia areata, totalis or universalis.

Study findings and constraints: No shift was seen in TCRs above 1 in 1000 frequency with DPC sensitization.

This CDR3 is 14 amino acids long. Germline CDR1 reads DFQATT; CDR2 reads SNEGSKA (reference sequence). V lost 3 bases and J lost 8, with 17 bases in between. The time point is: pre-sensitization, week 0. Treatment meaning: therapeutic diphenylcyclopropenone sensitization with weekly scalp DPC. TCRdb reprocessed the RACE reads with MiXCR, giving one entry per CDR3 protein. The sample shows about 51,000 distinct CDR3 sequences, 9.4% of them seen only once. This receptor was taken from a woman between 40 and 50 years old with alopecia areata. Some clones in this sample may be carry-over from other donors' samples. Here the sequenced sample was whole blood, taken in connection with sensitization to the hapten diphenylcyclopropenone (DPC). The V gene is TRBV20-1, the J gene TRBJ1-3; TRBD1 might be the D (6 bases). The CDR3 nucleotides are TGCAGTGCTAGCGAACAGGGAGTTAGAGACACCATATATTTT. Protein: CSASEQGVRDTIYF.